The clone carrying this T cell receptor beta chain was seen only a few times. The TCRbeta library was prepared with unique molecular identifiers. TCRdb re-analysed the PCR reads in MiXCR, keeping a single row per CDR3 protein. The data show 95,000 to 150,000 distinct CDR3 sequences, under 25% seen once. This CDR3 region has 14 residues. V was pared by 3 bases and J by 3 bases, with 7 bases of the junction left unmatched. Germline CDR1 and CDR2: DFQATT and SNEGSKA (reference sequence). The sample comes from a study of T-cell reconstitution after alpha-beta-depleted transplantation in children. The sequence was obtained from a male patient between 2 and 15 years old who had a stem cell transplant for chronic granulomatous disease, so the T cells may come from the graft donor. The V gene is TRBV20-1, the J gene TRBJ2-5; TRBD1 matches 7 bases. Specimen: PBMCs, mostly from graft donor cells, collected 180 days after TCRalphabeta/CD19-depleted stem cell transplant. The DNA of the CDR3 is TGCAGTGCTAGCCCTAATACAGGGGAAGAGACCCAGTACTTC. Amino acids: CSASPNTGEETQYF.